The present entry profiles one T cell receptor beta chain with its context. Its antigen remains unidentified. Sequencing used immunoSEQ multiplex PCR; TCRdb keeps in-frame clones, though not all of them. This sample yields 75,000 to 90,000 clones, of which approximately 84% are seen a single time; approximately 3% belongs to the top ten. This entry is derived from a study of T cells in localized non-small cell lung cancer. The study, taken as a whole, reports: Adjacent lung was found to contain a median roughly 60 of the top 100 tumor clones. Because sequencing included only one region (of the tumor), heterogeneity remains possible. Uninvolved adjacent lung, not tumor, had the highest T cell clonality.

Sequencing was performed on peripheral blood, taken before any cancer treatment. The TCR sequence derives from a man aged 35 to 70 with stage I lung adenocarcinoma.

The CDR3 here is CASSPGSNYGYTF. The DNA of the CDR3 is TGTGCCAGCTCACCAGGGTCTAACTATGGCTACACCTTC. The rearrangement links TRBV18 to TRBJ1-2; no clear D gene. Trimming stripped 2 bases from V and 0 bases from J, with 4 bases between. Germline V CDR1 and CDR2: KGHSH, LQKENI. The CDR3 spans 13 residues.